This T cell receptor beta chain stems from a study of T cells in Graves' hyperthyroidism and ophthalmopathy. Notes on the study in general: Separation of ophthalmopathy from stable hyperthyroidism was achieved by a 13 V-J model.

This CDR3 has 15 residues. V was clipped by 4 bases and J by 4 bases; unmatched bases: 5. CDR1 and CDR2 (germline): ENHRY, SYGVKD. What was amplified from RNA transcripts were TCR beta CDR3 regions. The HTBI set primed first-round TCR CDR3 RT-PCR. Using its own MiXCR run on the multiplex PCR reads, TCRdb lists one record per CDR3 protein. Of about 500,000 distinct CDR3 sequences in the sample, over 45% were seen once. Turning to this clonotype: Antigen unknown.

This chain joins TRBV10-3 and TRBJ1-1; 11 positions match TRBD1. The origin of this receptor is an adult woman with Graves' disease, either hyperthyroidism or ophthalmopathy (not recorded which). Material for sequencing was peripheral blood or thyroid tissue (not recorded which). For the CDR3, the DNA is TGTGCCATCAGTGGCCGGACAGGGGGCACCACTGAAGCTTTCTTT. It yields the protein CAISGRTGGTTEAFF.